This TCR beta chain stems from a study of response to subunit inactivated influenza vaccine. MiXCR, applied by TCRdb to the RT-PCR reads, yields one record per CDR3 protein. Found here are approximately 490,000 distinct CDR3 sequences, approximately 6.9% of them singletons; the top ten hold about an eighth. The CDR3 is made up of 18 amino acids. The sequencing used PBMCs from blood, collected 23 months after vaccination. The rearrangement uses TRBV21-1 and TRBJ2-1; the table names TRBD1, a call not compared with the DNA. TRBV21-1 is a known pseudogene. This receptor was taken from a man in his fifties or sixties who received an inactivated influenza vaccine. CDR3 region: CASRPGQGSFIKNNEQFF. The CDR3 DNA sequence: TGTGCCAGCAGGCCGGGACAGGGGTCTTTTATCAAAAACAATGAGCAGTTCTTC.